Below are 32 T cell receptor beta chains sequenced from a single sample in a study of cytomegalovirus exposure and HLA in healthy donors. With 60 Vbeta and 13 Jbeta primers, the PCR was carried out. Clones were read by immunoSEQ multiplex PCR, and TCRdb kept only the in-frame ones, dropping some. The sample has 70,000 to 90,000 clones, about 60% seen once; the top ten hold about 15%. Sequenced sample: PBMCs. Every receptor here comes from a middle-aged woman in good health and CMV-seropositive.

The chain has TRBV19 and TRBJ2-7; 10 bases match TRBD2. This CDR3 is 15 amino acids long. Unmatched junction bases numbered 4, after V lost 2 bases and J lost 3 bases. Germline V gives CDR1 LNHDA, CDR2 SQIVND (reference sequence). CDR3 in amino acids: CASSILAGDYYEQYF. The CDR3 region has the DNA TGTGCCAGTAGTATACTAGCGGGAGACTACTACGAGCAGTACTTC.

CDR3 DNA: TGTGCCAGCAGCCCCAGTACGGGCGGGAGTCACGCAGATACGCAGTATTTT. Amino acids: CASSPSTGGSHADTQYF. V gene TRBV7-9 combines with J gene TRBJ2-3; 7 bases map to TRBD2. The junction had 15 bases not matched to a gene; V was cut back by 5 bases and J by 4 bases. CDR1 is SEHNR and CDR2 is FQNEAQ in the germline V gene (reference sequence). The CDR3 is 17 amino acids. Based on the CDR3 plus reference TRBV7-9 and TRBJ2-3, the full variable domain is DTGVSQNPRHKITKRGQNVTFRCDPISEHNRLYWYRQTLGQGPEFLTYFQNEAQLEKSRLLSDRFSAERPKGSFSTLEIQRTEQGDSAMYLCASSPSTGGSHADTQYFGPGTRLTVL.

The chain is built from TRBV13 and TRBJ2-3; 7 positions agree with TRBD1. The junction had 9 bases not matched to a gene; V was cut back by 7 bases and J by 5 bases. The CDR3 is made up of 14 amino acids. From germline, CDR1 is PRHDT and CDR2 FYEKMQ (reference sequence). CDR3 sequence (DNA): TGTGCCAGCAACAGGGGAGAGGTCAGAGATACGCAGTATTTT. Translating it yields CASNRGEVRDTQYF. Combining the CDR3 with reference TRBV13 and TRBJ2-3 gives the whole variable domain AAGVIQSPRHLIKEKRETATLKCYPIPRHDTVYWYQQGPGQDPQFLISFYEKMQSDKGSIPDRFSAQQFSDYHSELNMSSLELGDSALYFCASNRGEVRDTQYFGPGTRLTVL.

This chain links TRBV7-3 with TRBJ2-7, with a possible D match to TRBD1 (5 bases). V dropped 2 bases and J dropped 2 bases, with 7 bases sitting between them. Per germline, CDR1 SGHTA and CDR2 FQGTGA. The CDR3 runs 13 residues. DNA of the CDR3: TGTGCCAGCAGCTTACAGGACACCTACGAGCAGTACTTC. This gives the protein CASSLQDTYEQYF.

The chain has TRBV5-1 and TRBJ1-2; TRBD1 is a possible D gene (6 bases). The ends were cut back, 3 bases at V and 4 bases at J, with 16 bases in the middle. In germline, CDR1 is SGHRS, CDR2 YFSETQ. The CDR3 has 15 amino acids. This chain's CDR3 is CASSYGTNRAYGYTF. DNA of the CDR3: TGCGCCAGCAGCTACGGAACAAACAGGGCCTATGGCTACACCTTC.

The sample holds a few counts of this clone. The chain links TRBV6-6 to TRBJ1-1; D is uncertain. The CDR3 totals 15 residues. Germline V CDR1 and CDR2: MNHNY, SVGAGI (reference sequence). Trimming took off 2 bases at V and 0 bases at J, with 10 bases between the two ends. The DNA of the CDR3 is TGTGCCAGCAGTTACCCGGAGGCGGTGAACACTGAAGCTTTCTTT. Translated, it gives CASSYPEAVNTEAFF.

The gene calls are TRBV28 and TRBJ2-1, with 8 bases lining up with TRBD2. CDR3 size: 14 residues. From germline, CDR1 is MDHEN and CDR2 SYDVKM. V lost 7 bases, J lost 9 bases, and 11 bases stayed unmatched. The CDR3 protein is CASIGLATTGEQFF. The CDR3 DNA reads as TGTGCCAGCATCGGACTAGCAACTACTGGTGAGCAGTTCTTC.

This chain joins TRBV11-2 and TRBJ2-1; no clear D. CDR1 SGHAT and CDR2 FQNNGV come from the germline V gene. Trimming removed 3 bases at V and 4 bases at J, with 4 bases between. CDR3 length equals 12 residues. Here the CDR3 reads CASSLAYNEQFF. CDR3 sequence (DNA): TGTGCCAGCAGCTTGGCATACAATGAGCAGTTCTTC.

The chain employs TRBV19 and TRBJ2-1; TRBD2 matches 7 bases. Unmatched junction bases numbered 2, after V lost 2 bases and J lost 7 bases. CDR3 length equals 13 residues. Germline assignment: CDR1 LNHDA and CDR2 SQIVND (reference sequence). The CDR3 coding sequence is TGTGCCAGTAGTATAAACGGGAGGAATGAGCAGTTCTTC. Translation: CASSINGRNEQFF.

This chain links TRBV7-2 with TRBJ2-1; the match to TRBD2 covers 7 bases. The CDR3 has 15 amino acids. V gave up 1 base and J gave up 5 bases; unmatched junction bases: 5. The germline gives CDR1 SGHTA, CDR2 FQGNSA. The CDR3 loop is CASSLVAGTNNEQFF. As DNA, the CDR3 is TGTGCCAGCAGCTTAGTCGCCGGGACTAACAATGAGCAGTTCTTC.

CDR3 nucleotide sequence: TGTGCCGATACCAGGGGGGTTACGAACACTGAAGCTTTCTTT. Translated, it gives CADTRGVTNTEAFF. This rearrangement joins TRBV2 to TRBJ1-1; 7 bases map to TRBD1. This CDR3 is 14 amino acids long. Trimming cost V 11 bases and J 1 base; bases outside gene matches: 10. The germline V gene has CDR1 SNHLY and CDR2 FYNNEI.

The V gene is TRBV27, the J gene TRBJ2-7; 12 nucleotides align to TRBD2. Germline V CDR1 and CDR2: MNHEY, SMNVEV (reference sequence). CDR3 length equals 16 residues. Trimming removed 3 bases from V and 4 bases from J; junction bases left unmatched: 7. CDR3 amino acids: CASSFFLAGGPYEQYF. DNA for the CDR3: TGTGCCAGCAGTTTCTTTCTAGCGGGAGGGCCGTACGAGCAGTACTTC.

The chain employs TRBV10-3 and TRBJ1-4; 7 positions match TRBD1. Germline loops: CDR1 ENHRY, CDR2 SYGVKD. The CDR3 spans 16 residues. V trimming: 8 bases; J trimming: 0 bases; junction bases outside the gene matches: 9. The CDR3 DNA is TGTGCCATCGGGACAGCTCAAACTGCAACTAATGAAAAACTGTTTTTT. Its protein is CAIGTAQTATNEKLFF.

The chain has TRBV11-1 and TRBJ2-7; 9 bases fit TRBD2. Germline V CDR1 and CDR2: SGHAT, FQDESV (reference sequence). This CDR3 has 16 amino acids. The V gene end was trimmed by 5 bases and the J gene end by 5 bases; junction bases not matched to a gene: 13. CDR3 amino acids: CASSAGRREGLNEQYF. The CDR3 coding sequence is TGTGCCAGCAGCGCAGGTCGGCGGGAGGGGTTGAACGAGCAGTACTTC.

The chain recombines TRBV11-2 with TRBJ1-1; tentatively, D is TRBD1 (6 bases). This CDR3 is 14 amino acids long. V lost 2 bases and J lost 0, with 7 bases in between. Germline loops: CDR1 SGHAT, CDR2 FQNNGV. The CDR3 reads CASSLQGMNTEAFF. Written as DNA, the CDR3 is TGTGCCAGCAGCTTACAGGGGATGAACACTGAAGCTTTCTTT.

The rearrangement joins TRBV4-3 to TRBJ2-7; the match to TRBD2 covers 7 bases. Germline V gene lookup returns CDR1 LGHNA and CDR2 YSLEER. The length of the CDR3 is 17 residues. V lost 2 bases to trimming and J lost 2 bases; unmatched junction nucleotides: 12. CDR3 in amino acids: CASSQWAGSRETYEQYF. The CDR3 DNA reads TGCGCCAGCAGCCAATGGGCGGGTTCGCGGGAGACCTACGAGCAGTACTTC.

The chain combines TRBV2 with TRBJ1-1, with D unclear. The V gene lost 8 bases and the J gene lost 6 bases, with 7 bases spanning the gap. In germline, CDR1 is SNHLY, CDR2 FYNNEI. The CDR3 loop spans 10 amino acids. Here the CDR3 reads CASGTAEAFF. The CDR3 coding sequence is TGTGCCAGCGGAACAGCTGAAGCTTTCTTT.

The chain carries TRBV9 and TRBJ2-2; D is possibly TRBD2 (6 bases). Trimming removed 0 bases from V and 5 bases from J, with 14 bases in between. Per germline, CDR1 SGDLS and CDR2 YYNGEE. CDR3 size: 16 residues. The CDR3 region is CASSVELGRNTGELFF. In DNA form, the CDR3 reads TGTGCCAGCAGCGTAGAGCTAGGGAGGAATACCGGGGAGCTGTTTTTT. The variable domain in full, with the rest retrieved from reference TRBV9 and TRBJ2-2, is DSGVTQTPKHLITATGQRVTLRCSPRSGDLSVYWYQQSLDQGLQFLIQYYNGEERAKGNILERFSAQQFPDLHSELNLSSLELGDSALYFCASSVELGRNTGELFFGEGSRLTVL.

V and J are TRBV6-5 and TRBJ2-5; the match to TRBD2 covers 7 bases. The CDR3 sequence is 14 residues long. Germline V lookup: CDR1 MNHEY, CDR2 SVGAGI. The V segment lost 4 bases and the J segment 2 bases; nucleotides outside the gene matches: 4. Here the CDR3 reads CASSFSSGQETQYF. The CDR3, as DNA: TGTGCCAGCAGTTTTTCTAGCGGACAAGAGACCCAGTACTTC.

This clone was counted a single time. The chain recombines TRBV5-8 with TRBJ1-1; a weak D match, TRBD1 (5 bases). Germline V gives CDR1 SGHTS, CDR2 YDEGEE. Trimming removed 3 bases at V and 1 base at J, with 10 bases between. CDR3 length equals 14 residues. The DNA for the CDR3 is TGTGCCAGCAGCTCAATAGGACAGAACACTGAAGCTTTCTTT. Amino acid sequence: CASSSIGQNTEAFF.

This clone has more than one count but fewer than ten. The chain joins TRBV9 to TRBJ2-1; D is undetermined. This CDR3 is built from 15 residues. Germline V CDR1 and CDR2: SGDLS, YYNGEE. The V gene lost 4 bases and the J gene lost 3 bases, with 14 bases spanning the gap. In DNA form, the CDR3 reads TGTGCCAGCAGCCCTCCCCCAGGTAGCTACAATGAGCAGTTCTTC. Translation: CASSPPPGSYNEQFF.

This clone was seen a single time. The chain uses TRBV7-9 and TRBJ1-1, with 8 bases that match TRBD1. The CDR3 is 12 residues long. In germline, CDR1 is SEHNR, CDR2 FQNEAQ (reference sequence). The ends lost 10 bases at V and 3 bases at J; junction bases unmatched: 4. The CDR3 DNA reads TGTGCCATCGACAGGGGAGACACTGAAGCTTTCTTT. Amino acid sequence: CAIDRGDTEAFF.

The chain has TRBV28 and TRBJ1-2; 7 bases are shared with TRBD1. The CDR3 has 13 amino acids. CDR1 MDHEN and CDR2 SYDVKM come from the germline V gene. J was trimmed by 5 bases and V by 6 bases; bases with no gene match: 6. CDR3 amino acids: CASSLRDSYGYTF. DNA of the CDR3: TGTGCCAGCAGCCTCCGGGACAGTTATGGCTACACCTTC.

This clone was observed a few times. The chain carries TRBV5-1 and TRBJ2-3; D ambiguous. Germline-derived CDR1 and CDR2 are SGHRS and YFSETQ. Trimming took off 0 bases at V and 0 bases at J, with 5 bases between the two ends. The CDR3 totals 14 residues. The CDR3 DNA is TGCGCCAGCAGCTTGGACAGAAGCACAGATACGCAGTATTTT. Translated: CASSLDRSTDTQYF.

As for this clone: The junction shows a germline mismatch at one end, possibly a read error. The CDR3 loop reads CASSGTTSGGTDTQYF. CDR3 bases: TGTGCCAGCAGCGGGACGACTAGCGGGGGCACGGATACGCAGTATTTT. The chain couples TRBV5-4 to TRBJ2-3; 12 bases are a match to TRBD2. The CDR3 length is 16 residues. Germline-derived CDR1 and CDR2 are SGHNT and YYREEE (reference sequence).

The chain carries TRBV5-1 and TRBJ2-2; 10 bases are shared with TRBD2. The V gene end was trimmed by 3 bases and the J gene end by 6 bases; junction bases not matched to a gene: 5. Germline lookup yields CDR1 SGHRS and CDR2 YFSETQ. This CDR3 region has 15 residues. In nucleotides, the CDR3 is TGCGCCAGCAGCTCGAGAGCGGGAGGGCCCGGGGAGCTGTTTTTT. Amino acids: CASSSRAGGPGELFF.

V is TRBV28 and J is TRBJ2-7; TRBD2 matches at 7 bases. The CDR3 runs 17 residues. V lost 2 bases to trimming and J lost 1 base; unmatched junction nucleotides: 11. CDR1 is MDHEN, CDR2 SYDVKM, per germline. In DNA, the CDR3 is TGTGCCAGCAGTTTAACGTGGGCTAGCGGCAAGTCCTACGAGCAGTACTTC. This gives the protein CASSLTWASGKSYEQYF.

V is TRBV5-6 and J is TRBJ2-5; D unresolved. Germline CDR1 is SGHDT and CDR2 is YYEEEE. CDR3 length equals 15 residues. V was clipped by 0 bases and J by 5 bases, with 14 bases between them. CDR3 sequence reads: CASSLANARMETQYF. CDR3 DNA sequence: TGTGCCAGCAGCTTGGCCAACGCTAGGATGGAGACCCAGTACTTC.

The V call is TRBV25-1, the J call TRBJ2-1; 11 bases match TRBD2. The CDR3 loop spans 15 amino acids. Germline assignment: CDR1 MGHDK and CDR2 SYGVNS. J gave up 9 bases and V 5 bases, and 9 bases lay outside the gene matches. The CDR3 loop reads CASSPRASGRSEQFF. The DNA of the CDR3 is TGTGCCAGCAGTCCCCGGGCTAGCGGGAGGAGTGAGCAGTTCTTC.

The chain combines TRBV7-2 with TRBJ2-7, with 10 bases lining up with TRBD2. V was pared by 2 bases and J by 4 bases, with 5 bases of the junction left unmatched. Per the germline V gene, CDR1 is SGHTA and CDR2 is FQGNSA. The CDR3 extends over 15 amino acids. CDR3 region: CASSLRPSGGYEQYF. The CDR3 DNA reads TGTGCCAGCAGCTTACGCCCTAGCGGGGGTTACGAGCAGTACTTC. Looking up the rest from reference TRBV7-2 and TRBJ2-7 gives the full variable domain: GAGVSQSPSNKVTEKGKDVELRCDPISGHTALYWYRQSLGQGLEFLIYFQGNSAPDKSGLPSDRFSAERTGGSVSTLTIQRTQQEDSAVYLCASSLRPSGGYEQYFGPGTRLTVT.

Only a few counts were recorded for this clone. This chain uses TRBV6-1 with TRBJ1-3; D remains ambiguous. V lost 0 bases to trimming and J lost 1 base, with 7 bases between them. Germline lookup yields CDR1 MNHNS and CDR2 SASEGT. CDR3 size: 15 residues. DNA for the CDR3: TGTGCCAGCAGTGAAGCACCGGGGTCTGGAAACACCATATATTTT. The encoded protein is CASSEAPGSGNTIYF.

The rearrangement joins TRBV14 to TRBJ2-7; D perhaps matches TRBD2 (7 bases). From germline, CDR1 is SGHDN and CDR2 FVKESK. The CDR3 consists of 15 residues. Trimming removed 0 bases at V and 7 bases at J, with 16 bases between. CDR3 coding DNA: TGTGCCAGCAGCCAAGATCTTGGGGGGGCTCGGGAGCAGTACTTC. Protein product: CASSQDLGGAREQYF. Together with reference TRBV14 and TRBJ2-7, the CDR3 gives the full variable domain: EAGVTQFPSHSVIEKGQTVTLRCDPISGHDNLYWYRRVMGKEIKFLLHFVKESKQDESGMPNNRFLAERTGGTYSTLKVQPAELEDSGVYFCASSQDLGGAREQYFGPGTRLTVT.